One and the same sample provided the 28 T cell receptor beta chains below, sequenced in a study of T cells after yellow fever vaccination (dated by TCRdb to about 2019). Preparation of the library involved 5' RACE. TCRdb records Illumina HiSeq 2500 as the sequencer. Clones were called with MiXCR by TCRdb after fastp trimmed the public reads at Q25, and only in-frame beta chains were retained. Each CDR3 protein appears once, grouped with its most common genes and DNA. The sample has 20,000 to 25,000 distinct CDR3 sequences on record, 3% to 4% of them singletons. The top ten constitute roughly 0.9% of the sample. The treatment or condition label here, explained by the study, means: live attenuated yellow fever vaccine strain. Sequenced material: PBMCs, either bulk or a sorted T-cell subset (CD4+, CD8+, memory, or dextramer-sorted; not recorded which), taken more than 40 days after the first yellow fever vaccination. The receptors were gathered from a man aged 18 to 30 who received the YFV17D yellow fever vaccine.

There are many counts of this clonotype. V is TRBV5-5 and J is TRBJ1-5, with D maybe TRBD1 (6 bases). Germline assignment: CDR1 SGHKS and CDR2 YYEKEE (reference sequence). This CDR3 has 13 amino acids. The germline V and J ends were trimmed by 2 bases and 7 bases, with 10 bases remaining between them. CDR3 amino acids: CASSLGGRQPQHF. In DNA, the CDR3 is TGTGCCAGCAGCTTAGGGGGGAGACAGCCCCAGCATTTT.

This clonotype was counted ten times or more. The chain couples TRBV5-1 to TRBJ2-5, with 9 bases fitting TRBD1. V lost 0 bases to trimming and J lost 4 bases; unmatched junction nucleotides: 7. CDR3 length equals 16 residues. Germline CDR1 reads SGHRS; CDR2 reads YFSETQ. The CDR3 region is CASSLVGQGIGETQYF. The CDR3 coding sequence is TGCGCCAGCAGCTTGGTGGGACAGGGAATCGGAGAGACCCAGTACTTC.

This rearrangement joins TRBV29-1 to TRBJ1-2; D is possibly TRBD1 (5 bases). V was cut by 1 base and J by 8 bases, with 8 bases left in between. Germline assignment: CDR1 SQVTM and CDR2 ANQGSEA. The CDR3 has 11 amino acids. Written as DNA, the CDR3 is TGCAGCGTTGAAGGGTCAGGGGGCTACACCTTC. Translated: CSVEGSGGYTF.

This clonotype was recorded at least ten times. The chain joins TRBV7-2 to TRBJ2-5; either TRBD1 or TRBD2 may fit D (5 bases each). Germline CDR1 is SGHTA and CDR2 is FQGNSA. V shed 6 bases and J shed 4 bases, with 15 bases lying between them. The CDR3 length is 14 residues. The CDR3 region has the DNA TGTGCCAGCAGTTTAACTAGTAGGGGAGAGACCCAGTACTTC. This sequence encodes CASSLTSRGETQYF.

This clonotype was detected ten times or more. The chain recombines TRBV7-9 with TRBJ1-4, with D perhaps TRBD1 (6 bases). In germline, CDR1 is SEHNR, CDR2 FQNEAQ (reference sequence). Trimming cost V 5 bases and J 2 bases, with 12 bases left between them. The CDR3 extends over 15 amino acids. The CDR3 region is CASSDTGTTNEKLFF. The CDR3 DNA is TGTGCCAGCAGCGACACAGGGACCACTAATGAAAAACTGTTTTTT.

This clonotype was recorded many times. V and J are TRBV27 and TRBJ2-3; no clear D. Germline CDR1 reads MNHEY; CDR2 reads SMNVEV (reference sequence). The V end lost 0 bases, the J end lost 4 bases, and 8 bases lay between the germline ends. The CDR3 is 14 amino acids. This CDR3 reads CASSLSSFADTQYF. In DNA, the CDR3 is TGTGCCAGCAGTTTATCGAGTTTCGCAGATACGCAGTATTTT.

This clonotype was observed many times. The genes are TRBV5-8 and TRBJ2-7; D gene unclear. Trimming took 6 bases from V and 3 from J, leaving 13 bases between them. Germline-derived CDR1 and CDR2 are SGHTS and YDEGEE. The CDR3 runs to 13 residues. The CDR3 DNA sequence: TGTGCCAGCAACCGGGTTTTGAACTACGAGCAGTACTTC. Translating gives CASNRVLNYEQYF. Filled out from reference TRBV5-8 and TRBJ2-7, the complete variable domain reads EAGVTQSPTHLIKTRGQQATLRCSPISGHTSVYWYQQALGLGLQFLLWYDEGEERNRGNFPPRFSGRQFPNYSSELNVNALELEDSALYLCASNRVLNYEQYFGPGTRLTVT.

This clonotype was observed at least ten times. This sequence joins TRBV19 and TRBJ2-5, with 9 bases that match TRBD1. CDR1 and CDR2 from the germline V gene are LNHDA and SQIVND (reference sequence). The ends lost 3 bases at V and 4 bases at J; junction bases unmatched: 3. This CDR3 contains 14 residues. The CDR3 DNA reads TGTGCCAGTAGTATGGACAGGGGAGGAGAGACCCAGTACTTC. Its protein is CASSMDRGGETQYF.

This clonotype was seen repeatedly, ten times or more. The chain uses TRBV7-9 and TRBJ2-5; D call uncertain. The CDR3 consists of 16 residues. The V end was cut by 5 bases, the J end by 1 base, with 17 bases between. Germline V lookup: CDR1 SEHNR, CDR2 FQNEAQ (reference sequence). The CDR3 loop is CASSPLFRRRQETQYF. The DNA of the CDR3 is TGTGCCAGCAGCCCTTTGTTCCGGCGACGCCAAGAGACCCAGTACTTC.

This clonotype appeared many times. Here the CDR3 reads CASSQVWGANEEKLFF. The CDR3, as DNA: TGTGCCAGCAGCCAAGTGTGGGGGGCTAACGAAGAAAAACTGTTTTTT. The chain carries TRBV4-2 and TRBJ1-4; maybe TRBD1 (6 bases). Deletions cut 1 base from V and 8 bases from J, with 17 bases between. The CDR3 runs to 16 residues. CDR1 is LGHNA, CDR2 YNFKEQ, per germline.

This clonotype was seen ten or more times. CDR3 coding DNA: TGTGCCTGGAAACAGATCCTAGCTATGAACACTGAAGCTTTCTTT. This encodes CAWKQILAMNTEAFF. The chain links TRBV30 to TRBJ1-1, with D unresolved. V dropped 4 bases and J dropped 0 bases, with 15 bases sitting between them. CDR3 length equals 15 residues. Germline loops: CDR1 GTSNPN, CDR2 SVGIG (reference sequence).

This clonotype has ten or more counts. V usage is TRBV12-3 or TRBV12-4 and J usage is TRBJ2-3; 10 bases are a match to TRBD2. V lost 6 bases to trimming and J lost 5 bases; unmatched junction nucleotides: 5. The CDR3 has 14 residues. The CDR3 loop reads CASSSSGGGDTQYF. CDR3 DNA sequence: TGTGCCAGCAGCTCGAGCGGGGGGGGAGATACGCAGTATTTT.

This clonotype was seen many times. This chain uses TRBV7-2 with TRBJ2-3; 7 bases agree with TRBD2. This CDR3 is built from 14 residues. With V trimmed by 5 bases and J by 14 bases, 16 bases remained unmatched. The germline CDR1 and CDR2 sequences are SGHTA and FQGNSA. CDR3 nucleotides: TGTGCCAGCAGCCGAGGGTGGGAGGGCGAGTCGTGGTATTTT. It is translated as CASSRGWEGESWYF.

This clonotype came up many times. The chain employs TRBV20-1 and TRBJ1-6; 8 bases fit TRBD1. With V trimmed by 5 bases and J by 6 bases, 6 bases remained unmatched. This CDR3 is built from 14 residues. The V gene's germline CDR1 is DFQATT and CDR2 SNEGSKA (reference sequence). CDR3 DNA sequence: TGCAGTGCTCCCGCAGGGGGCCTTAATTCACCCCTCCACTTT. It yields the protein CSAPAGGLNSPLHF.

This clonotype has at least ten counts. The chain uses TRBV24-1 and TRBJ2-1; D ambiguous. The CDR3 spans 14 residues. Deletions cut 0 bases from V and 13 bases from J, with 15 bases between. CDR1 is KGHDR and CDR2 is SFDVKD in the germline V gene. The CDR3 sequence: CATSDLQLGETQFF. Here the CDR3 DNA reads TGTGCCACCAGTGATTTGCAGCTGGGTGAGACCCAGTTCTTC.

This clonotype was recorded at least ten times. The CDR3 here is CASSLPGTGGSYNEQFF. The DNA of the CDR3 is TGTGCCAGCAGCTTACCGGGGACAGGGGGCTCCTACAATGAGCAGTTCTTC. V is TRBV7-6 and J is TRBJ2-1; 11 bases agree with TRBD1. The J segment lost 0 bases and the V segment lost 2 bases, leaving 3 bases of the junction unmatched. CDR1 and CDR2 (germline): SGHVS, FNYEAQ. The CDR3 contains 17 residues.

In its sample, this clonotype was seen many times. The chain carries TRBV2 and TRBJ2-3, with no clear D. Germline CDR1 and CDR2: SNHLY and FYNNEI. The ends were cut back, 10 bases at V and 8 bases at J, with 13 bases in the middle. The CDR3 contains 11 residues. The CDR3 loop is CATAYGSTQYF. CDR3 coding DNA: TGTGCCACCGCATATGGAAGTACGCAGTATTTT.

This clonotype was counted at least ten times. The chain uses TRBV6-5 and TRBJ2-7; 8 nucleotides match TRBD2. Losses at the gene ends were 6 bases for V and 3 bases for J; bases not matched to a gene: 13. Germline-derived CDR1 and CDR2 are MNHEY and SVGAGI. This CDR3 spans 16 amino acids. CDR3 in amino acids: CASSPGAGLAHYEQYF. As DNA, the CDR3 is TGTGCCAGCAGCCCGGGGGCTGGACTAGCCCACTACGAGCAGTACTTC.

This clonotype was detected many times. The chain couples TRBV4-3 to TRBJ1-2; TRBD1 is a possible D gene (5 bases). Per germline, CDR1 LGHNA and CDR2 YSLEER. This CDR3 contains 15 residues. V lost 4 bases and J lost 1, with 13 bases in between. The CDR3 sequence is CASSPGGGDNYGYTF. In nucleotides, the CDR3 is TGCGCCAGCAGCCCCGGTGGAGGGGATAACTATGGCTACACCTTC.

This clonotype was picked up many times. The CDR3 sequence is CASSLASSGNTIYF. The CDR3 DNA is TGTGCCAGCAGCTTGGCGAGCTCTGGAAACACCATATATTTT. The chain couples TRBV5-8 to TRBJ1-3; no clear D. Germline lookup yields CDR1 SGHTS and CDR2 YDEGEE. CDR3 length: 14 amino acids. V was clipped by 0 bases and J by 0 bases, with 4 bases between them.

This clonotype was picked up many times. The gene calls are TRBV10-3 and TRBJ2-7; D not certain. CDR3 length: 9 amino acids. From germline, CDR1 is ENHRY and CDR2 SYGVKD. Here the CDR3 DNA reads TGTGCCAACTTCGGCCCAAAGGACGTC. Its protein is CANFGPKDV.

This clonotype was counted ten times or more. This chain joins TRBV5-4 and TRBJ2-5; TRBD2 is a possible D gene (5 bases). CDR1 is SGHNT and CDR2 is YYREEE in the germline V gene (reference sequence). V lost 5 bases and J 5 bases, leaving 10 bases between the germline ends. This CDR3 is 12 amino acids long. The CDR3 loop is CASSYGEETQYF. CDR3 sequence (DNA): TGTGCCAGCAGTTACGGGGAGGAGACCCAGTACTTC.

This clonotype was counted ten times or more. The chain joins TRBV7-2 to TRBJ2-7, with 7 bases identical to TRBD2. From germline, CDR1 is SGHTA and CDR2 FQGNSA. V dropped 5 bases and J dropped 3; count of bases not matched to a gene: 4. This CDR3 spans 13 amino acids. CDR3 coding DNA: TGTGCCAGCAGCCCCAGCGGGGACTACGAGCAGTACTTC. Its protein product is CASSPSGDYEQYF.

The sample holds many counts of this clonotype. This chain uses TRBV7-8 with TRBJ2-6; D uncertain. CDR3 length: 14 amino acids. Germline V gene sequence: CDR1 SGHVS, CDR2 FQNEAQ. The V end lost 4 bases, the J end lost 0 bases, and 4 bases lay between the germline ends. The CDR3 here is CASSSGSGANVLTF. In DNA, the CDR3 is TGTGCCAGCAGCTCAGGCTCTGGGGCCAACGTCCTGACTTTC.

This clonotype came up many times. This chain joins TRBV20-1 and TRBJ2-4; perhaps D is TRBD1 or TRBD2 (5 bases each). Trimming took 5 bases from V and 7 from J, leaving 9 bases between them. Germline V CDR1 and CDR2: DFQATT, SNEGSKA (reference sequence). The CDR3 runs 11 residues. DNA for the CDR3: TGCAGTGCTCGGGACGGGAACATTCAGTACTTC. This encodes CSARDGNIQYF.

This clonotype was counted ten times or more. The chain is built from TRBV9 and TRBJ2-3, with D tentatively TRBD1 (6 bases). The CDR3 length is 14 residues. V lost 5 bases and J 2 bases, leaving 12 bases between the germline ends. Germline lookup yields CDR1 SGDLS and CDR2 YYNGEE. The CDR3, as DNA: TGTGCCAGCAGGGGCGGACAGCCCACAGATACGCAGTATTTT. Its translation: CASRGGQPTDTQYF.

At least ten counts were recorded for this clonotype. The chain combines TRBV5-1 with TRBJ1-2; D remains unclear. The CDR3 has 11 amino acids. Between the trimmed V and J ends, which lost 2 bases and 6 bases, there was a span of 5 bases. Per germline, CDR1 SGHRS and CDR2 YFSETQ. The CDR3 sequence is CASSFDDGYTF. The CDR3 region has the DNA TGCGCCAGCAGCTTCGACGATGGCTACACCTTC.

This clonotype was counted many times. This rearrangement joins TRBV19 to TRBJ2-2; 7 bases line up with TRBD1. The CDR3 contains 18 residues. Germline V gives CDR1 LNHDA, CDR2 SQIVND (reference sequence). Trimming removed 1 base from V and 3 bases from J; junction bases left unmatched: 11. The CDR3 sequence: CASSIGPTGRWDTGELFF. The CDR3 DNA reads as TGTGCCAGTAGTATAGGTCCGACAGGGCGGTGGGACACCGGGGAGCTGTTTTTT.